A single sample is the source of the 10 T cell receptor beta chains below, sequenced in a study of blood T cell repertoires in COVID-19. The method was immunoSEQ multiplex PCR; TCRdb's version includes in-frame clones alone and lacks a portion of them. The sample has 150,000 to 200,000 clones, over 80% seen once. The sample was peripheral blood. Receptors originate from a man aged 30 to 39 with COVID-19, enrolled during active disease.

This sequence joins TRBV5-4 and TRBJ1-4; D may be TRBD1 (6 bases). Germline CDR1 is SGHNT and CDR2 is YYREEE (reference sequence). Deletions cut 0 bases from V and 5 bases from J, with 11 bases between. The CDR3 spans 15 residues. The CDR3 nucleotides read TGTGCCAGCAGCTTGGGGGCGGGGGCAAATGAAAAACTGTTTTTT. Protein sequence: CASSLGAGANEKLFF.

The rearrangement links TRBV10-3 to TRBJ2-3; 11 positions agree with TRBD2. CDR3 length: 14 residues. V lost 10 bases to trimming and J lost 2 bases; unmatched junction nucleotides: 5. In germline, CDR1 is ENHRY, CDR2 SYGVKD. CDR3: CATGLADSTDTQYF. The CDR3 nucleotides are TGTGCCACGGGACTAGCGGACTCCACAGATACGCAGTATTTT.

This chain links TRBV28 with TRBJ2-2; 9 positions match TRBD1. There are 15 residues in the CDR3. CDR1 MDHEN and CDR2 SYDVKM come from the germline V gene. The V and J ends lost 6 bases and 5 bases, in that order; junction bases with no gene match: 7. The CDR3 DNA reads TGTGCCAGCAGACCAGGACAGGGGAATACCGGGGAGCTGTTTTTT. Its translation is CASRPGQGNTGELFF.

The rearrangement uses TRBV19 and TRBJ1-2, with 8 bases that match TRBD1. V was clipped by 6 bases and J by 4 bases; unmatched bases: 10. The CDR3 covers 15 residues. In germline, CDR1 is LNHDA, CDR2 SQIVND (reference sequence). The DNA for the CDR3 is TGTGCCAGTAGCCTTCGGACAGGGAACACCTATGGCTACACCTTC. Translation: CASSLRTGNTYGYTF.

V is TRBV24-1 and J is TRBJ2-1; D call uncertain. The V end lost 5 bases, the J end lost 6 bases, and 13 bases lay between the germline ends. Per germline, CDR1 KGHDR and CDR2 SFDVKD. This CDR3 is 14 amino acids long. CDR3 residues: CATSGWQVPNEQFF. The CDR3 DNA sequence: TGTGCCACCAGTGGGTGGCAGGTGCCCAATGAGCAGTTCTTC.

This clone was recorded only once. V is TRBV6-5 and J is TRBJ2-6; D gene ambiguous. CDR1 is MNHEY and CDR2 is SVGAGI in the germline V gene. The CDR3 is 14 residues long. Between the trimmed V and J ends, which lost 6 bases and 1 base, there was a span of 7 bases. CDR3 residues: CASRRASGANVLTF. The CDR3 region has the DNA TGTGCCAGCAGGAGAGCGTCTGGGGCCAACGTCCTGACTTTC.

The chain combines TRBV6-5 with TRBJ2-7; D might be TRBD1 (6 bases). This CDR3 is built from 14 residues. Germline CDR1 is MNHEY and CDR2 is SVGAGI. V lost 5 bases, J lost 3 bases, and 14 bases lay in between. CDR3 in DNA: TGTGCCAGCAGTAGGGAGACAGGAGGCTACGAGCAGTACTTC. Its translation is CASSRETGGYEQYF.

V is TRBV4-2 and J is TRBJ2-4, with D unclear. This CDR3 is built from 14 residues. Germline loops: CDR1 LGHNA, CDR2 YNFKEQ. The V end was cut by 1 base, the J end by 5 bases, with 9 bases between. The CDR3 bases are TGTGCCAGCAGCCAAGGGCTACGGGAAAACATTCAGTACTTC. As protein: CASSQGLRENIQYF.

The rearrangement uses TRBV12-3 or TRBV12-4 and TRBJ1-2; D uncertain. The CDR3 is made up of 12 amino acids. V lost 3 bases, J lost 4 bases, and 6 bases lay in between. CDR3 residues: CASSFSSYGYTF. The DNA for the CDR3 is TGTGCCAGCAGTTTTTCTAGCTATGGCTACACCTTC.

The rearrangement links TRBV4-3 to TRBJ1-2; weak D call: TRBD1 (6 bases). The CDR3 loop spans 15 amino acids. The V end was cut by 0 bases, the J end by 7 bases, with 15 bases between. The germline V gene encodes CDR1 LGHNA and CDR2 YSLEER. The CDR3 region has the DNA TGCGCCAGCAGCCAAGAATCAGGGGTTCCCTCTGGCTACACCTTC. Translating gives CASSQESGVPSGYTF.